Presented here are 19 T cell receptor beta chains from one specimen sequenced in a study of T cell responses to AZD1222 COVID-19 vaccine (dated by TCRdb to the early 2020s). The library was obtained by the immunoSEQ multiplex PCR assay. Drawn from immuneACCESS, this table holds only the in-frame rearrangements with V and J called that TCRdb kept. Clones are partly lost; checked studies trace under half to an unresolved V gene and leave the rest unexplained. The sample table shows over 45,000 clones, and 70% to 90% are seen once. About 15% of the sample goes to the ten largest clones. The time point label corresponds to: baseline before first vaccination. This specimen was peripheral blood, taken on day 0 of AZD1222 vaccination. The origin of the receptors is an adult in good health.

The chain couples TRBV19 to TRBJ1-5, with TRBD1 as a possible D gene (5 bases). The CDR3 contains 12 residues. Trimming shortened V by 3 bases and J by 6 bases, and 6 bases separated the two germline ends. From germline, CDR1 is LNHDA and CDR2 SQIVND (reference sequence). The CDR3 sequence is CASSIGGQPQHF. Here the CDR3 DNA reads TGTGCCAGTAGTATCGGGGGTCAGCCCCAGCATTTT.

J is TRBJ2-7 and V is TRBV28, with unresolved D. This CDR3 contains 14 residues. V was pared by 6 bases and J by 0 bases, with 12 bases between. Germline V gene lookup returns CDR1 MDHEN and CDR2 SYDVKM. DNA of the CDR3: TGTGCCAGCAGGTGGCAAGCGCACTCCTACGAGCAGTACTTC. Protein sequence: CASRWQAHSYEQYF.

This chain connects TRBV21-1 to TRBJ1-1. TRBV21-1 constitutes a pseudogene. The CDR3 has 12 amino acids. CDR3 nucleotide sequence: TGTGCCATTCCTAGGGGGGGCACTGAAGCTTTCTTT. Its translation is CAIPRGGTEAFF.

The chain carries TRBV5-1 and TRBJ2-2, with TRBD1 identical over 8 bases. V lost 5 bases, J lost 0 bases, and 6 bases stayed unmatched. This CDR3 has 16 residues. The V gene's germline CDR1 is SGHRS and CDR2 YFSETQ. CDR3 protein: CASRLTGGSNTGELFF. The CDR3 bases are TGCGCCAGCAGGCTAACAGGGGGGTCGAACACCGGGGAGCTGTTTTTT.

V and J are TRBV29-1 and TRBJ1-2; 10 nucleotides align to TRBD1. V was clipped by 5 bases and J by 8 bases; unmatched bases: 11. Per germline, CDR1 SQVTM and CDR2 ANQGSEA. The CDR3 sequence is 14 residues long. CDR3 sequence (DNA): TGCAGCGTTCTTGACAGGGGGCCTACCCCAGGCTACACCTTC. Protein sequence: CSVLDRGPTPGYTF.

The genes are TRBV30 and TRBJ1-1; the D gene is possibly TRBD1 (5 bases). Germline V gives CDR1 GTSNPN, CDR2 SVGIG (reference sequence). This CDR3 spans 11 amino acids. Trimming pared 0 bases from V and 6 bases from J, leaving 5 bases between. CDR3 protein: CAWSVGPEAFF. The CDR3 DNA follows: TGTGCCTGGAGTGTGGGGCCTGAAGCTTTCTTT.

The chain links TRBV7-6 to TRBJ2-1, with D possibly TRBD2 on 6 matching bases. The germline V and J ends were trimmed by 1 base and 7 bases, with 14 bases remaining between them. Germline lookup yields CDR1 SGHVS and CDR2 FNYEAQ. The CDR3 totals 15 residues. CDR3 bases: TGTGCCAGCAGCTTAGTGGGGGGTCAGGCTAATGAGCAGTTCTTC. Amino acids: CASSLVGGQANEQFF. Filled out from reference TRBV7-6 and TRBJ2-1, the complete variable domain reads GAGVSQSPRYKVTKRGQDVALRCDPISGHVSLYWYRQALGQGPEFLTYFNYEAQQDKSGLPNDRFSAERPEGSISTLTIQRTEQRDSAMYRCASSLVGGQANEQFFGPGTRLTVL.

The CDR3 protein is CASSPRDRASYEQYF. CDR3 coding DNA: TGTGCCAGCAGCCCGCGGGACAGGGCCTCCTACGAGCAGTACTTC. This rearrangement joins TRBV7-9 to TRBJ2-7, with 9 bases that match TRBD1. The CDR3 contains 15 residues. Trimming removed 5 bases from V and 0 bases from J; junction bases left unmatched: 5. Germline CDR1 reads SEHNR; CDR2 reads FQNEAQ (reference sequence).

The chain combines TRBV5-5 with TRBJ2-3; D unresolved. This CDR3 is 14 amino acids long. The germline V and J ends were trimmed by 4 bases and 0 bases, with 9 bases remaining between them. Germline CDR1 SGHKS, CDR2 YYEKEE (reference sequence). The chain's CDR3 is CASSKHPSTDTQYF. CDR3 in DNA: TGTGCCAGCAGCAAACACCCTAGCACAGATACGCAGTATTTT.

The CDR3 bases are TGTGCCAGCAGCTTGGGACCGACAGCCACTAGCACAGATACGCAGTATTTT. Protein: CASSLGPTATSTDTQYF. The chain is built from TRBV7-9 and TRBJ2-3; either TRBD1 or TRBD2 may fit D (5 bases each). There are 17 residues in the CDR3. CDR1 is SEHNR and CDR2 is FQNEAQ in the germline V gene (reference sequence). Trimming removed 3 bases from V and 0 bases from J, with 16 bases in between.

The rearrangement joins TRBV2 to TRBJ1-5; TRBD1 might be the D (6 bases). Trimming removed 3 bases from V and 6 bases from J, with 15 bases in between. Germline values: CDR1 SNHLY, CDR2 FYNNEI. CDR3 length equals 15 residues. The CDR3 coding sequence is TGTGCCAGCAGTGACGCATCTGGGGGGCTTCAGCCCCAGCATTTT. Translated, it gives CASSDASGGLQPQHF.

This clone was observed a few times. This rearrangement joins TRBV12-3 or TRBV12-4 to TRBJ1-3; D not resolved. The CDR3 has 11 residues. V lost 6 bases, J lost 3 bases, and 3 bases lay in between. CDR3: CASRIGNTIYF. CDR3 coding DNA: TGTGCCAGCAGGATTGGAAACACCATATATTTT.

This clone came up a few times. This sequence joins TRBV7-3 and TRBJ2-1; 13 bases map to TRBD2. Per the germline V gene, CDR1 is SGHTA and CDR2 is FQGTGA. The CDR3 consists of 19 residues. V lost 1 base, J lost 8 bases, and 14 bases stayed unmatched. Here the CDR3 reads CASSLSPRKGLAGWDEQFF. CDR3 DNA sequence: TGTGCCAGCAGCTTAAGCCCACGAAAGGGACTAGCGGGGTGGGATGAGCAGTTCTTC.

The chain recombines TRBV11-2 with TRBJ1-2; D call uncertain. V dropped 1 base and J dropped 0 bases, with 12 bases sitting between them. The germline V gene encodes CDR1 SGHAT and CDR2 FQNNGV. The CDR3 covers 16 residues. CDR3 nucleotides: TGTGCCAGCAGCTTAGTTTTTTCGGCAGCTAACTATGGCTACACCTTC. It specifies CASSLVFSAANYGYTF.

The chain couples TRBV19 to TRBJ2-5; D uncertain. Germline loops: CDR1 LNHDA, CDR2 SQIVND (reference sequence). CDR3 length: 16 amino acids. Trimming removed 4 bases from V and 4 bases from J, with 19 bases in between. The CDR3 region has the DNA TGTGCCAGTAGTAGCCTCGTGACAAGGTCGGTAGAGACCCAGTACTTC. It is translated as CASSSLVTRSVETQYF.

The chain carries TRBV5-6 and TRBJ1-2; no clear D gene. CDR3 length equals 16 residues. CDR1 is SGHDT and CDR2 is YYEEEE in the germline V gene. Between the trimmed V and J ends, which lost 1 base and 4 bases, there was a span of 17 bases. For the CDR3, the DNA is TGTGCCAGCAGCTTGTATGTCAAGGAGCAAGGCTATGGCTACACCTTC. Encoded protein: CASSLYVKEQGYGYTF.

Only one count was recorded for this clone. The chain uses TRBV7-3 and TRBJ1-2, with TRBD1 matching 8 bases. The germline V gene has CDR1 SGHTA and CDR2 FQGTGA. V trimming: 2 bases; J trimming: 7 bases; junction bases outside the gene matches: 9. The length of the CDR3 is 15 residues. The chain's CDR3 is CASSLFPGGGGGYTF. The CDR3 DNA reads TGTGCCAGCAGCTTATTTCCAGGGGGCGGTGGTGGCTACACCTTC. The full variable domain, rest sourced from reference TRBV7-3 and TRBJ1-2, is GAGVSQTPSNKVTEKGKYVELRCDPISGHTALYWYRQSLGQGPEFLIYFQGTGAADDSGLPNDRFFAVRPEGSVSTLKIQRTERGDSAVYLCASSLFPGGGGGYTFGSGTRLTVV.

The CDR3 reads CASSSDLAGGRVTQYF. The DNA for the CDR3 is TGTGCCAGCAGCTCGGACCTAGCGGGGGGGCGTGTAACCCAGTACTTC. This rearrangement joins TRBV5-4 to TRBJ2-5; 12 positions match TRBD2. Germline assignment: CDR1 SGHNT and CDR2 YYREEE (reference sequence). This CDR3 is built from 16 residues. The V gene end was trimmed by 3 bases and the J gene end by 8 bases; junction bases not matched to a gene: 11.

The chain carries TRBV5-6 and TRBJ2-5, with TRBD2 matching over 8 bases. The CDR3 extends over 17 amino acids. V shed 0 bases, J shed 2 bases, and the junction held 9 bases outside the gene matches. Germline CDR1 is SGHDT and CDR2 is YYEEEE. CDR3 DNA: TGTGCCAGCAGCTTGGCGCTAACGGGGGGGAGACAAGAGACCCAGTACTTC. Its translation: CASSLALTGGRQETQYF.